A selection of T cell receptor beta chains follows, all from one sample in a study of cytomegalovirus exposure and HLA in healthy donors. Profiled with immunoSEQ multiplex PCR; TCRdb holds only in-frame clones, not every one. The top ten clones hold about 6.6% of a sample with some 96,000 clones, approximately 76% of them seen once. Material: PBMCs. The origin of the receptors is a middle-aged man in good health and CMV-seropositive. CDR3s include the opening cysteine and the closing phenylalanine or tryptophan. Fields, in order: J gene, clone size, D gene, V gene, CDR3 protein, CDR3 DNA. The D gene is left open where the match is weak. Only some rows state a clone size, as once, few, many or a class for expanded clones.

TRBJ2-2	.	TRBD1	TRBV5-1	CASSVGQGANTGELFF	TGCGCCAGCAGCGTGGGACAGGGGGCGAACACCGGGGAGCTGTTTTTT
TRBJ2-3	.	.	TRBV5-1	CASSTSGLSTDTQYF	TGCGCCAGCAGCACATCGGGACTTAGCACAGATACGCAGTATTTT
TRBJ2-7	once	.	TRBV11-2	CASSWTRGYEQYF	TGTGCCAGCAGCTGGACTAGGGGGTACGAGCAGTACTTC
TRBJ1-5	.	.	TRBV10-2	CASSEQQGPGYSNQPQHF	TGCGCCAGCAGTGAGCAACAGGGTCCAGGGTATAGCAATCAGCCCCAGCATTTT
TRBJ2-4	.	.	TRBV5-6	CASSLYRLAKNIQYF	TGTGCCAGCAGTTTGTACAGATTAGCCAAAAACATTCAGTACTTC
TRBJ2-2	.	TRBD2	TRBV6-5	CASSYSAGELTGELFF	TGTGCCAGCAGTTACTCAGCGGGAGAACTCACCGGGGAGCTGTTTTTT
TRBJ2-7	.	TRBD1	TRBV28	CASSFWTGANEQYF	TGTGCCAGCAGTTTCTGGACAGGGGCTAACGAGCAGTACTTC
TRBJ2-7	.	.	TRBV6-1	CASSAGLYEQYF	TGTGCCAGCAGTGCGGGACTGTACGAGCAGTACTTC
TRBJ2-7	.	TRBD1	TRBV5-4	CASRTDRGVYEQYF	TGTGCCAGCAGGACGGACAGGGGTGTATACGAGCAGTACTTC
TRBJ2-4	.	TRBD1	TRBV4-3	CASSQGQGVTGIQYF	TGCGCCAGCAGCCAAGGACAGGGGGTGACGGGCATTCAGTACTTC
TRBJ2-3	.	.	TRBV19	CASSILPNTDTQYF	TGTGCCAGTAGTATACTACCAAACACAGATACGCAGTATTTT
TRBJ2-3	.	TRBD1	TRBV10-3	CAIRAGQGETDTQYF	TGTGCCATCAGGGCTGGACAGGGGGAAACAGATACGCAGTATTTT
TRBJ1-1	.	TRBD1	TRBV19	CASSFLAGQGGSAEAFF	TGTGCCAGTAGTTTCCTCGCAGGACAGGGAGGTTCGGCTGAAGCTTTCTTT
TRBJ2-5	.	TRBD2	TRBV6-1	CASSGSAGGPSETQYF	TGTGCCAGCAGTGGATCAGCGGGAGGGCCCTCAGAGACCCAGTACTTC